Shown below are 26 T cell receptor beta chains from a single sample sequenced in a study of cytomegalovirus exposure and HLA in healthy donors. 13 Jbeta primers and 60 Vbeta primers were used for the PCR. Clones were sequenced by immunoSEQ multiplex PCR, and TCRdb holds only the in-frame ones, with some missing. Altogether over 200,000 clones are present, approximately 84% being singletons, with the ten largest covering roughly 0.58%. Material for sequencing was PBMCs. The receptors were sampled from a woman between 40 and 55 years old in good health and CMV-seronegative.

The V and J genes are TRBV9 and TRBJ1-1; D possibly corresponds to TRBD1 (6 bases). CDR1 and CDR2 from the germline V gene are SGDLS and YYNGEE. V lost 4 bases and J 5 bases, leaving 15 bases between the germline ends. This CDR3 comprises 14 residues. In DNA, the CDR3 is TGTGCCAGCAGCCCGGGGGGGCTCGCGACTGAAGCTTTCTTT. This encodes CASSPGGLATEAFF.

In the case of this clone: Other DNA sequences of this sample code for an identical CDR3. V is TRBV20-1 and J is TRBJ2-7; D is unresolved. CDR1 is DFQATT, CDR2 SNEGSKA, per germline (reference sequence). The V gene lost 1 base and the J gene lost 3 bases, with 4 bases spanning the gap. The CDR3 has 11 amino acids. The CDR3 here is CSARGSYEQYF. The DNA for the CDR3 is TGCAGTGCTAGAGGTAGCTACGAGCAGTACTTC.

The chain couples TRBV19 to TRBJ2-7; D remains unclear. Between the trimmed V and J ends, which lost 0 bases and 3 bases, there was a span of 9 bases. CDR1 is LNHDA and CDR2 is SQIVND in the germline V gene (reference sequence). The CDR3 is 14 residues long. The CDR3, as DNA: TGTGCCAGTAGTATAGATCTGTTCGGCTACGAGCAGTACTTC. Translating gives CASSIDLFGYEQYF.

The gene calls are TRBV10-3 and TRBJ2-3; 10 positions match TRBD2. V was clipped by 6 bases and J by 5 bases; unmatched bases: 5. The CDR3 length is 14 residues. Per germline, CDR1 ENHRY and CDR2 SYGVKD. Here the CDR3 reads CAISSGGALDTQYF. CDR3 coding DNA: TGTGCCATCAGCAGCGGGGGGGCATTAGATACGCAGTATTTT.

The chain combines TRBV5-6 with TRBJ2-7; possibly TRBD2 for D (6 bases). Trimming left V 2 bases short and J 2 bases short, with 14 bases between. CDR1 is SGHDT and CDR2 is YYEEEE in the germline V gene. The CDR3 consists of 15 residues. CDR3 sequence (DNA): TGTGCCAGCAGCTTCGGGACTCCAATAACCTACGAGCAGTACTTC. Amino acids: CASSFGTPITYEQYF.

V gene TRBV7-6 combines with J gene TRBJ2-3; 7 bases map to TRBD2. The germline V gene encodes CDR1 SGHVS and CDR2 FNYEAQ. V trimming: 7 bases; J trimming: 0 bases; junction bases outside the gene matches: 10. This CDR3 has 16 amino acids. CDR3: CASTPGGSSSTDTQYF. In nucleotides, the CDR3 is TGTGCCAGCACCCCCGGGGGGAGTTCCAGCACAGATACGCAGTATTTT. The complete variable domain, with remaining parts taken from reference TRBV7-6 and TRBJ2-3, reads GAGVSQSPRYKVTKRGQDVALRCDPISGHVSLYWYRQALGQGPEFLTYFNYEAQQDKSGLPNDRFSAERPEGSISTLTIQRTEQRDSAMYRCASTPGGSSSTDTQYFGPGTRLTVL.

The CDR3 sequence: CAWSVRGRDQPQHF. The CDR3 DNA follows: TGTGCCTGGAGTGTACGGGGAAGGGATCAGCCCCAGCATTTT. This chain links TRBV30 with TRBJ1-5; D is undetermined. This CDR3 contains 14 residues. Germline V gives CDR1 GTSNPN, CDR2 SVGIG (reference sequence). The V end was cut by 0 bases, the J end by 5 bases, with 11 bases between.

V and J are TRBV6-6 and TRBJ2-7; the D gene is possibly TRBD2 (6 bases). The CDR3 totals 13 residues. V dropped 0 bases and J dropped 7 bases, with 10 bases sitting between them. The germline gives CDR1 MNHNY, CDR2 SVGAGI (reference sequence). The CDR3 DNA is TGTGCCAGCAGTTACTCGGCGGGGTTTGAGCAGTACTTC. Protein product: CASSYSAGFEQYF.

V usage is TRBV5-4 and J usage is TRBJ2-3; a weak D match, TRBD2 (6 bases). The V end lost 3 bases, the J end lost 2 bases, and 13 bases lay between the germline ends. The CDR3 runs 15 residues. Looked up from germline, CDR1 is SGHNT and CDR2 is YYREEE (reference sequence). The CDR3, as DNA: TGTGCCAGCAGCTCCGATAGCGGAACCACAGATACGCAGTATTTT. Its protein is CASSSDSGTTDTQYF.

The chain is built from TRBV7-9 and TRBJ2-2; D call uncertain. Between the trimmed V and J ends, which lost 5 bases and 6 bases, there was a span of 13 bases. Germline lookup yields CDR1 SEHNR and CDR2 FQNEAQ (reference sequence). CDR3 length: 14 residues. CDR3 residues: CASSSSTGPGELFF. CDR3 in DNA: TGTGCCAGCAGCAGTAGTACCGGTCCCGGGGAGCTGTTTTTT. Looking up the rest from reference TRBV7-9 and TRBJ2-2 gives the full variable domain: DTGVSQNPRHKITKRGQNVTFRCDPISEHNRLYWYRQTLGQGPEFLTYFQNEAQLEKSRLLSDRFSAERPKGSFSTLEIQRTEQGDSAMYLCASSSSTGPGELFFGEGSRLTVL.

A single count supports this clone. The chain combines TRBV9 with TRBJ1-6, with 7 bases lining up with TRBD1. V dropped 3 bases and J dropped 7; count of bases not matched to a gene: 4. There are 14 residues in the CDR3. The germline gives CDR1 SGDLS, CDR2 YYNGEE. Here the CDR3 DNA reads TGTGCCAGCAGCGCGGGACAGATAAATTCACCCCTCCACTTT. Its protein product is CASSAGQINSPLHF.

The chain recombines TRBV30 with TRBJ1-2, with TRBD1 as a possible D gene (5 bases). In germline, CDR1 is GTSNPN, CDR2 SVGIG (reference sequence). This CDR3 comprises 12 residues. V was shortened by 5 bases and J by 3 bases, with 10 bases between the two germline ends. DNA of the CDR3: TGTGCCTGGGTCACAGGATACTATGGCTACACCTTC. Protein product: CAWVTGYYGYTF.

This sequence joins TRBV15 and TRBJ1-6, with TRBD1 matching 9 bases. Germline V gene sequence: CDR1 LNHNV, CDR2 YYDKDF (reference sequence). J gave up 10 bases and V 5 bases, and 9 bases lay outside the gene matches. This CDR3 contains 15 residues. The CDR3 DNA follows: TGTGCCACCAGCCCCGACAGGGGGACAATCTCACCCCTCCACTTT. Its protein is CATSPDRGTISPLHF.

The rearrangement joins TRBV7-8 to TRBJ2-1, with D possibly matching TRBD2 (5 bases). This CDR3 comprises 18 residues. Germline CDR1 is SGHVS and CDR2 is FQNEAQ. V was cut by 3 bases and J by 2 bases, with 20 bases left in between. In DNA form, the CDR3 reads TGTGCCAGCAGCTTCTACCCTAGAGGGTCGAGTCCCTACAATGAGCAGTTCTTC. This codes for CASSFYPRGSSPYNEQFF.

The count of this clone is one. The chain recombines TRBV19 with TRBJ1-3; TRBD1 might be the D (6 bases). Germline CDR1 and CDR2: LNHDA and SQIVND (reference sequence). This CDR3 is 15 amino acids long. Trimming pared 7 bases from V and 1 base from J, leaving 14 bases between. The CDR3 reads CASTIVGASGNTIYF. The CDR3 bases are TGTGCCAGTACCATTGTGGGGGCATCTGGAAACACCATATATTTT.

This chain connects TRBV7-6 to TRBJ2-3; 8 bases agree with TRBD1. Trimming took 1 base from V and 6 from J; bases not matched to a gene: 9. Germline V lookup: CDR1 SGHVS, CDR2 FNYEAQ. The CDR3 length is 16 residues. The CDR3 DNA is TGTGCCAGCAGCTTAGTGTCCAGGGGGCTGGGGGATACGCAGTATTTT. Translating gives CASSLVSRGLGDTQYF.

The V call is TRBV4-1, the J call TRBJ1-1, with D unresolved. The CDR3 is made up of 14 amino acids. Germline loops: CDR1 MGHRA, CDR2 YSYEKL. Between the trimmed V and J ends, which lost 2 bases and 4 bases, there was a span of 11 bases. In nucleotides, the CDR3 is TGCGCCAGCAGCCAACCCCGGGAAGGCACTGAAGCTTTCTTT. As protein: CASSQPREGTEAFF.

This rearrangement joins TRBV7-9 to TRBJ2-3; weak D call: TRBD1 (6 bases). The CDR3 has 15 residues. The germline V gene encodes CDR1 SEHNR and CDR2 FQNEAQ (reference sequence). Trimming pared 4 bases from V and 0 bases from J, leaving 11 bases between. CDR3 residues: CASSSWTASTDTQYF. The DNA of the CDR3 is TGTGCCAGCAGCTCGTGGACAGCGAGCACAGATACGCAGTATTTT.

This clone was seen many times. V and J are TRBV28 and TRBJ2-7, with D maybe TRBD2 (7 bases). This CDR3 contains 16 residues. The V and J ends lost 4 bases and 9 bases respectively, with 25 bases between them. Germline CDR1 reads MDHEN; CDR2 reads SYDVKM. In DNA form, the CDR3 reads TGTGCCAGCAGTTCCGGGGGGACAAGGAACAGGGCTTTGCAGTACTTC. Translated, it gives CASSSGGTRNRALQYF.

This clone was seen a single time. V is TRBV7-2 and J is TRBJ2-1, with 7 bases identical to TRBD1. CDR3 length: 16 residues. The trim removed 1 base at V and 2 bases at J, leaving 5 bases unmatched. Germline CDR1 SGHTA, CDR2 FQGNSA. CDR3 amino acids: CASSLGRQGTYNEQFF. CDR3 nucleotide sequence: TGTGCCAGCAGCTTAGGACGACAGGGAACCTACAATGAGCAGTTCTTC.

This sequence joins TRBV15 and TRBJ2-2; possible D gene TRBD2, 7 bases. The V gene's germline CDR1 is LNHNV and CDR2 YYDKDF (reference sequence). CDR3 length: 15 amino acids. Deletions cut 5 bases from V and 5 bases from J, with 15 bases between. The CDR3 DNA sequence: TGTGCCACCAGCCCCCGTCGGGGGGCGACCGGGGAGCTGTTTTTT. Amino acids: CATSPRRGATGELFF.

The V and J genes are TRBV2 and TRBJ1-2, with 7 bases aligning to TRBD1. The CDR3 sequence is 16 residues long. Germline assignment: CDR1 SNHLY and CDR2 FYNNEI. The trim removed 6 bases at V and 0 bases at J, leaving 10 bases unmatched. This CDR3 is CASSAYSGGANYGYTF. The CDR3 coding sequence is TGTGCCAGCAGCGCATACTCAGGGGGAGCTAACTATGGCTACACCTTC. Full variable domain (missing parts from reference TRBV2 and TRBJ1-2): EPEVTQTPSHQVTQMGQEVILRCVPISNHLYFYWYRQILGQKVEFLVSFYNNEISEKSEIFDDQFSVERPDGSNFTLKIRSTKLEDSAMYFCASSAYSGGANYGYTFGSGTRLTVV.

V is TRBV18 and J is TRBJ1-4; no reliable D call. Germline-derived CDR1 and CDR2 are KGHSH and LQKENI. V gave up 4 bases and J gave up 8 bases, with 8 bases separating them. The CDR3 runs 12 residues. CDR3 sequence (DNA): TGTGCCAGCTCACGGGCGTCAGAAAAACTGTTTTTT. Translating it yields CASSRASEKLFF.

CDR3 nucleotide sequence: TGTGCCAGCAGTGAAACGGCGGGGAGGGAGACCCAGTACTTC. Translated: CASSETAGRETQYF. The genes are TRBV2 and TRBJ2-5; weak D call: TRBD2 (6 bases). CDR1 is SNHLY and CDR2 is FYNNEI in the germline V gene. Trimming removed 2 bases at V and 5 bases at J, with 12 bases between. The CDR3 has 14 residues.

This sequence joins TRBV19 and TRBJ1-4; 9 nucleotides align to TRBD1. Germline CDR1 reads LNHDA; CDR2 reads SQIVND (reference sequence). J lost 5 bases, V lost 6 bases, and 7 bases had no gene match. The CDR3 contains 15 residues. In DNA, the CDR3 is TGTGCCAGTAGCCAGGCCGGGACAGGGAATGAAAAACTGTTTTTT. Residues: CASSQAGTGNEKLFF. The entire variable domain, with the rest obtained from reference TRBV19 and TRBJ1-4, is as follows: DGGITQSPKYLFRKEGQNVTLSCEQNLNHDAMYWYRQDPGQGLRLIYYSQIVNDFQKGDIAEGYSVSREKKESFPLTVTSAQKNPTAFYLCASSQAGTGNEKLFFGSGTQLSVL.

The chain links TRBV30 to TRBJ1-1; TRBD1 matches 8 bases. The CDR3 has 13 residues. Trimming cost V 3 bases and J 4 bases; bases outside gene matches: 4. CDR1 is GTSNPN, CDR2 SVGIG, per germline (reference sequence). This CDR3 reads CAWSRGRGTEAFF. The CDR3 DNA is TGTGCCTGGAGCAGGGGGCGCGGCACTGAAGCTTTCTTT.